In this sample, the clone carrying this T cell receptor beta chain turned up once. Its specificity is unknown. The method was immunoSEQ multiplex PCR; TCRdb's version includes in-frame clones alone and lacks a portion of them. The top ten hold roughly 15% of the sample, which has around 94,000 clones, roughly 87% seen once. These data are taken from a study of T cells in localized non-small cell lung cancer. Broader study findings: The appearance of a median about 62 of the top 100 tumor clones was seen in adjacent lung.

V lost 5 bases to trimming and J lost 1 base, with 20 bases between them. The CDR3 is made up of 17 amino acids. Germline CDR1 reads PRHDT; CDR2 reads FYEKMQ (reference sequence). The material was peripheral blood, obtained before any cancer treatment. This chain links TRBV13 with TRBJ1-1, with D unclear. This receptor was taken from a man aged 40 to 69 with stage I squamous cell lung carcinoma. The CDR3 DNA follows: TGTGCCAGCAGCGATCTAACACGGAGACATCGGAACACTGAAGCTTTCTTT. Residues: CASSDLTRRHRNTEAFF.